This paragraph covers one T cell receptor beta chain sequence. The sample belongs to a study of ipilimumab plus nivolumab after autologous stem cell transplantation. Looking at the study overall: Patients received a median of roughly five ipilimumab and about 8 nivolumab doses. Myeloma cases were transplant-naive high-risk or relapsed within 3 years post first autologous transplant.

Libraries were prepared by immunoSEQ multiplex PCR; TCRdb keeps only in-frame clonotypes and omits some of them. The sample shows 43,000 or so clones, roughly 90% of them seen only once. The input for sequencing was PBMCs, taken in a trial of ipilimumab plus nivolumab as post-transplant consolidation. This receptor was identified in a male donor with multiple myeloma.

The CDR3 region has the DNA TGTGCCAGCACCGACACCGGGGAGCTGTTTTTT. Translating gives CASTDTGELFF. The genes are TRBV2 and TRBJ2-2; D unresolved. V was pared by 7 bases and J by 3 bases, with 3 bases between. The CDR3 consists of 11 residues. Germline-derived CDR1 and CDR2 are SNHLY and FYNNEI.